This T cell receptor beta chain emerged from a study of blood T cell repertoires in COVID-19. TCRdb's table, derived via immunoSEQ multiplex PCR, lists solely in-frame clones and lacks some. The table has over 200,000 clones, about four fifths seen once; the top ten hold 2.5% to 3%. There are a few counts of this clone. Germline V CDR1 and CDR2: MNHEY, SMNVEV (reference sequence). CDR3 length: 16 residues. V lost 5 bases and J lost 2; bases outside the gene matches: 12. The gene calls are TRBV27 and TRBJ2-7, with 7 positions matching TRBD1. Sequencing was done on a sample of peripheral blood. The clonotype comes from a woman aged 40 to 49 with active or convalescent COVID-19. CDR3 sequence: CASSQTYRGPPYEQYF. CDR3 DNA: TGTGCCAGCAGTCAAACGTACAGGGGCCCCCCCTACGAGCAGTACTTC.